These T cell receptor beta chains were read from a single sample in a study of T cell responses to AZD1222 COVID-19 vaccine. Clones were read by immunoSEQ multiplex PCR, and TCRdb kept only the in-frame ones, dropping some. In the table there are about 180,000 clones, approximately 86% of which are singletons. Specimen: peripheral blood, collected on day 0 of AZD1222 vaccination. All receptors derive from an adult in good health. The CDR3 runs from the conserved cysteine through the conserved F or W. Each record gives: V gene, D gene, J gene, clone size, CDR3 DNA, CDR3 protein. The D gene is left open where the match is weak. Size is stated for part of the rows, as once, few or many counts, or as a class when the clone is expanded.

v_gene: TRBV9
d_gene: TRBD1
j_gene: TRBJ1-2
abundance: -
CDR3nt: TGTGCCAGCAGCCCCAAGGACAGGGGGTACTATGGCTACACCTTC
CDR3aa: CASSPKDRGYYGYTF

v_gene: TRBV2
d_gene: -
j_gene: TRBJ1-5
abundance: -
CDR3nt: TGTGCCAGCAGTGAAGCTTGGGGTCATCAGCCCCAGCATTTT
CDR3aa: CASSEAWGHQPQHF

v_gene: TRBV23-1
d_gene: -
j_gene: TRBJ1-2
abundance: -
CDR3nt: TGCGCCAGCAGTGCCCCGGTGGATGGCTACACCTTC
CDR3aa: CASSAPVDGYTF

v_gene: TRBV6-2/TRBV6-3
d_gene: TRBD1
j_gene: TRBJ2-7
abundance: -
CDR3nt: TGTGCCAGCAGTCACGGACAGGGGAGAACCTACGAGCAGTACTTC
CDR3aa: CASSHGQGRTYEQYF

v_gene: TRBV6-1
d_gene: TRBD2
j_gene: TRBJ2-1
abundance: medium-sized
CDR3nt: TGTGCCAGCAGTGAACTAGCGGGGGGAAGAAATGAGCAGTTCTTC
CDR3aa: CASSELAGGRNEQFF

v_gene: TRBV6-5
d_gene: -
j_gene: TRBJ1-5
abundance: -
CDR3nt: TGTGCCAGCAGTCCCACGGGACTTCTTAATCAGCCCCAGCATTTT
CDR3aa: CASSPTGLLNQPQHF

v_gene: TRBV18
d_gene: TRBD1
j_gene: TRBJ1-1
abundance: -
CDR3nt: TGTGCCAGCTCTCCCGGACAGGGGAACACTGAAGCTTTCTTT
CDR3aa: CASSPGQGNTEAFF

v_gene: TRBV10-3
d_gene: -
j_gene: TRBJ2-1
abundance: -
CDR3nt: TGTGCCATCAGTGAGTCCACAGGGTCCTACAATGAGCAGTTCTTC
CDR3aa: CAISESTGSYNEQFF

v_gene: TRBV28
d_gene: TRBD1
j_gene: TRBJ1-2
abundance: -
CDR3nt: TGTGCCAGCAGTCCTACTGACAGGGGTGGCTACACCTTC
CDR3aa: CASSPTDRGGYTF

v_gene: TRBV14
d_gene: -
j_gene: TRBJ2-7
abundance: -
CDR3nt: TGTGCCAGCAGCCAAGACACAGGACTTTCCTACGAGCAGTACTTC
CDR3aa: CASSQDTGLSYEQYF